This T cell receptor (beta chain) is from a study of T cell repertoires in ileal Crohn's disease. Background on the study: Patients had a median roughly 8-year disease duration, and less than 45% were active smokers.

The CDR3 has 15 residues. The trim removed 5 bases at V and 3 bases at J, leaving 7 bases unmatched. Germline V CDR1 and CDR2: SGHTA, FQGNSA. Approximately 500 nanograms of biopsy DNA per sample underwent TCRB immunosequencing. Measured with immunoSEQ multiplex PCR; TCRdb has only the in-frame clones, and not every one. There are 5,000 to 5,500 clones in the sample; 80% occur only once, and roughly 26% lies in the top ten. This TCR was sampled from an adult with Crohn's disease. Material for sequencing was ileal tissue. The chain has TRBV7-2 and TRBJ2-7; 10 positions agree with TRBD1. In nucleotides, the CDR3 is TGTGCCAGCAGCCTCCGACAGGGGGCGAGCTACGAGCAGTACTTC. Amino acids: CASSLRQGASYEQYF.